The 30 T cell receptor beta chains below all came from one sample that was sequenced in a study of blood T cells in healthy people across ages. Next came a second PCR, run for about 7 to 12 cycles, which used a sample-barcoded 5' primer along with a J-beta primer mix. TCRdb fed the 5' RACE reads into MiXCR, producing one record per CDR3 protein. The sample yields over 1,300,000 distinct CDR3 sequences, approximately 59% seen once. Sequenced: blood. These receptors were collected from a man aged 18 to 30 in good health.

The chain has TRBV27 and TRBJ1-6; D may be TRBD1 (5 bases). CDR3 length equals 16 residues. CDR1 MNHEY and CDR2 SMNVEV come from the germline V gene (reference sequence). V lost 8 bases and J lost 0, with 14 bases in between. CDR3 sequence (DNA): TGTGCCAGCGCGGACACGGAAAGCTCCTATAATTCACCCCTCCACTTT. This gives the protein CASADTESSYNSPLHF.

The chain employs TRBV7-2 and TRBJ2-5, with 7 bases lining up with TRBD2. Germline V gene data show CDR1 as SGHTA and CDR2 as FQGNSA. The CDR3 extends over 14 amino acids. Losses at the gene ends were 5 bases for V and 9 bases for J; bases not matched to a gene: 12. CDR3 coding DNA: TGTGCCAGCAGCACACCAGGACTAGTAGTAGCCCAGTACTTC. Translating gives CASSTPGLVVAQYF.

The rearrangement links TRBV12-3 or TRBV12-4 to TRBJ2-1; D gene unclear. This CDR3 contains 13 residues. Trimming removed 7 bases from V and 6 bases from J, with 13 bases in between. The CDR3, as DNA: TGTGCCAGCACCCACGAGTTGGGCAATGAGCAGTTCTTC. Residues: CASTHELGNEQFF.

The V and J genes are TRBV10-3 and TRBJ2-1; tentatively, D is TRBD1 (6 bases). Trimming pared 9 bases from V and 0 bases from J, leaving 15 bases between. The germline gives CDR1 ENHRY, CDR2 SYGVKD. CDR3 length: 15 amino acids. The CDR3 DNA follows: TGTGCCATAGCCAGGGACACCAACTCCTACAATGAGCAGTTCTTC. As protein: CAIARDTNSYNEQFF.

J is TRBJ2-4 and V is TRBV2; the D gene is possibly TRBD2 (7 bases). Germline CDR1 is SNHLY and CDR2 is FYNNEI. The CDR3 consists of 13 residues. Trimming removed 7 bases from V and 7 bases from J, with 14 bases in between. The CDR3 loop is CASTRGGFNIQYF. The CDR3 DNA sequence: TGTGCCAGCACGAGGGGGGGCTTTAACATTCAGTACTTC.

The chain links TRBV6-1 to TRBJ1-1; D is ambiguous. The V gene lost 4 bases and the J gene lost 4 bases, with 7 bases spanning the gap. CDR1 and CDR2 from the germline V gene are MNHNS and SASEGT. This CDR3 comprises 12 residues. DNA for the CDR3: TGTGCCAGCAGTGTTTTTGGCACTGAAGCTTTCTTT. Amino acid sequence: CASSVFGTEAFF.

This clonotype was picked up one time. The gene calls are TRBV15 and TRBJ2-1, with a weak D call TRBD2 (6 bases). V lost 2 bases and J lost 5, with 7 bases in between. The CDR3 has 13 residues. CDR1 LNHNV and CDR2 YYDKDF come from the germline V gene (reference sequence). This CDR3 reads CATSRRLDNEQFF. The CDR3 DNA reads TGTGCCACCAGCAGACGACTAGACAATGAGCAGTTCTTC. The variable domain in full, completed from reference TRBV15 and TRBJ2-1, reads DAMVIQNPRYQVTQFGKPVTLSCSQTLNHNVMYWYQQKSSQAPKLLFHYYDKDFNNEADTPDNFQSRRPNTSFCFLDIRSPGLGDTAMYLCATSRRLDNEQFFGPGTRLTVL.

This clonotype appeared many times. V gene TRBV27 combines with J gene TRBJ2-7; perhaps TRBD1 as D (5 bases). Trimming took off 6 bases at V and 2 bases at J, with 11 bases between the two ends. Germline CDR1 MNHEY, CDR2 SMNVEV (reference sequence). This CDR3 is 13 amino acids long. The CDR3 loop is CASSLGVTYEQYF. The CDR3 bases are TGTGCCAGCAGCTTAGGGGTAACCTACGAGCAGTACTTC.

J is TRBJ1-2 and V is TRBV15; no definite D call. Trimming took 3 bases from V and 5 from J, leaving 10 bases between them. CDR1 and CDR2 from the germline V gene are LNHNV and YYDKDF (reference sequence). The CDR3 contains 13 residues. CDR3 protein: CATSSRITYGYTF. Written as DNA, the CDR3 is TGTGCCACCAGCAGCAGAATAACATATGGCTACACCTTC. Complete variable domain (other parts from reference TRBV15 and TRBJ1-2): DAMVIQNPRYQVTQFGKPVTLSCSQTLNHNVMYWYQQKSSQAPKLLFHYYDKDFNNEADTPDNFQSRRPNTSFCFLDIRSPGLGDTAMYLCATSSRITYGYTFGSGTRLTVV.

This sequence joins TRBV5-1 and TRBJ2-7, with D tentatively TRBD2 (7 bases). This CDR3 has 17 residues. Trimming pared 2 bases from V and 0 bases from J, leaving 18 bases between. From germline, CDR1 is SGHRS and CDR2 YFSETQ. This chain's CDR3 is CASSFGPSGQFSYEQYF. For the CDR3, the DNA is TGCGCCAGCAGCTTCGGGCCTAGCGGACAGTTCTCCTACGAGCAGTACTTC.

The chain links TRBV20-1 to TRBJ2-5, with TRBD2 matching 8 bases. CDR1 DFQATT and CDR2 SNEGSKA come from the germline V gene (reference sequence). The CDR3 covers 15 residues. V lost 2 bases and J lost 3; bases outside the gene matches: 8. The CDR3 nucleotides are TGCAGTGCTAGATCCAGAGCGGGGGCGGAAGAGACCCAGTACTTC. It encodes CSARSRAGAEETQYF.

This clonotype was seen a handful of times. The chain uses TRBV10-3 and TRBJ2-7; D not certain. Germline V lookup: CDR1 ENHRY, CDR2 SYGVKD. Trimming took 3 bases from V and 5 from J, leaving 5 bases between them. This CDR3 is built from 11 residues. Here the CDR3 reads CAISDRHEQYF. The CDR3 DNA sequence: TGTGCCATCAGTGATCGCCACGAGCAGTACTTC.

The CDR3 is CASSNQLGDSYNEQFF. The CDR3 DNA reads as TGTGCCAGCAGTAACCAGCTGGGGGACTCCTACAATGAGCAGTTCTTC. V is TRBV6-5 and J is TRBJ2-1; the D call may be TRBD1 or TRBD2 (5 bases each). The CDR3 spans 16 residues. Germline loops: CDR1 MNHEY, CDR2 SVGAGI. The V end was cut by 5 bases, the J end by 0 bases, with 14 bases between.

The sample holds a few counts of this clonotype. The chain is built from TRBV27 and TRBJ2-4; D remains ambiguous. Trimming shortened V by 3 bases and J by 13 bases, and 16 bases separated the two germline ends. CDR3 size: 13 residues. Germline values: CDR1 MNHEY, CDR2 SMNVEV (reference sequence). In nucleotides, the CDR3 is TGTGCCAGCAGTTTCGGTAAGAGCTATGAGCAGTACTTC. This sequence encodes CASSFGKSYEQYF.

The chain uses TRBV4-3 and TRBJ2-1; D uncertain. CDR3 length equals 13 residues. From germline, CDR1 is LGHNA and CDR2 YSLEER. Trimming pared 4 bases from V and 6 bases from J, leaving 10 bases between. CDR3 amino acids: CASSPGPSNEQFF. In DNA form, the CDR3 reads TGCGCCAGCAGCCCGGGCCCGTCCAATGAGCAGTTCTTC.

The chain is built from TRBV4-3 and TRBJ2-1, with 10 bases identical to TRBD1. Germline CDR1 is LGHNA and CDR2 is YSLEER. Unmatched junction bases numbered 12, after V lost 4 bases and J lost 9 bases. The CDR3 extends over 16 amino acids. This CDR3 is CASSLTDRGPGVEQFF. CDR3 DNA sequence: TGCGCCAGCAGCCTCACCGACAGGGGGCCGGGAGTTGAGCAGTTCTTC.

This clonotype was seen repeatedly, ten times or more. This chain joins TRBV27 and TRBJ2-1; D remains ambiguous. Between the trimmed V and J ends, which lost 6 bases and 3 bases, there was a span of 9 bases. Germline-derived CDR1 and CDR2 are MNHEY and SMNVEV (reference sequence). The CDR3 has 13 residues. The CDR3 region is CASSLVRYNEQFF. In nucleotides, the CDR3 is TGTGCCAGCAGCTTAGTACGCTACAATGAGCAGTTCTTC.

Written as DNA, the CDR3 is TGTGCCAGCAGTTTAGCCCCCGGACTAGCGGGAGATACGCAGTATTTT. The encoded protein is CASSLAPGLAGDTQYF. V and J are TRBV12-3 or TRBV12-4 and TRBJ2-3; 11 bases are shared with TRBD2. This CDR3 region has 16 residues. V was pared by 0 bases and J by 5 bases, with 4 bases of the junction left unmatched.

The genes are TRBV6-5 and TRBJ1-2; 7 nucleotides match TRBD1. V lost 8 bases and J lost 2; bases outside the gene matches: 5. The CDR3 spans 13 residues. Germline CDR1 MNHEY, CDR2 SVGAGI. CDR3 nucleotide sequence: TGTGCCAGCCGGAGGGGGCCCAACTATGGCTACACCTTC. It translates to CASRRGPNYGYTF.

J is TRBJ2-1 and V is TRBV10-3; 15 positions match TRBD2. The V gene end was trimmed by 0 bases and the J gene end by 7 bases; junction bases not matched to a gene: 7. In germline, CDR1 is ENHRY, CDR2 SYGVKD. The CDR3 has 18 residues. CDR3 in DNA: TGTGCCATCAGTGAGTCTCGGACTAGCGGGGGGGCTCGGAATGAGCAGTTCTTC. This encodes CAISESRTSGGARNEQFF.

The rearrangement uses TRBV20-1 and TRBJ2-5; TRBD1 might be the D (5 bases). This CDR3 region has 16 residues. V lost 0 bases and J 0 bases, leaving 14 bases between the germline ends. Germline CDR1 DFQATT, CDR2 SNEGSKA (reference sequence). CDR3 DNA: TGCAGTGCTAGAGAACTACTAAAGGGGTACCAAGAGACCCAGTACTTC. Protein product: CSARELLKGYQETQYF.

The rearrangement links TRBV5-1 to TRBJ1-1, with D unresolved. The CDR3 spans 17 residues. Between the trimmed V and J ends, which lost 2 bases and 1 base, there was a span of 18 bases. Germline lookup yields CDR1 SGHRS and CDR2 YFSETQ. The CDR3: CASSLTAMNPTNTEAFF. CDR3 DNA: TGCGCCAGCAGCTTAACAGCTATGAACCCCACGAACACTGAAGCTTTCTTT.

The chain employs TRBV20-1 and TRBJ2-7, with TRBD1 matching over 9 bases. The CDR3 is 12 residues long. V lost 6 bases, J lost 6 bases, and 6 bases stayed unmatched. Per germline, CDR1 DFQATT and CDR2 SNEGSKA (reference sequence). The CDR3 loop reads CSAQGQGAEQYF. The CDR3 DNA is TGCAGTGCCCAGGGACAGGGAGCCGAGCAGTACTTC.

This clonotype occurred once. J is TRBJ2-7 and V is TRBV24-1, with 10 positions matching TRBD2. The DNA end favors TRBJ2-5, so the J call may be wrong. This CDR3 region has 16 residues. Looked up from germline, CDR1 is KGHDR and CDR2 is SFDVKD. CDR3 region: CATSDLTSGVRETQYF. The CDR3 nucleotides read TGTGCCACCAGTGATTTGACTAGCGGGGTGAGGGAGACCCAGTACTTC.

The chain is built from TRBV24-1 and TRBJ2-5, with unresolved D. Germline V CDR1 and CDR2: KGHDR, SFDVKD. The CDR3 extends over 14 amino acids. V was trimmed by 8 bases and J by 4 bases, leaving 16 bases between them. Written as DNA, the CDR3 is TGTGCCACCACGTTGGCCGGAACGCGAGAGACCCAGTACTTC. This translates into CATTLAGTRETQYF.

This clonotype has only one observation. The chain links TRBV4-2 to TRBJ1-1; D is undetermined. V was pared by 1 base and J by 3 bases, with 12 bases between. The CDR3 extends over 15 amino acids. The germline gives CDR1 LGHNA, CDR2 YNFKEQ. The CDR3 DNA is TGTGCCAGCAGCCAAGCCCTGGGTATGGACACTGAAGCTTTCTTT. Translated, it gives CASSQALGMDTEAFF.

This clonotype was counted a few times. The genes are TRBV6-2 or TRBV6-3 and TRBJ2-5; D ambiguous. Per germline, CDR1 MNHEY and CDR2 SVGEGT. The CDR3 totals 14 residues. The ends were cut back, 0 bases at V and 11 bases at J, with 16 bases in the middle. The CDR3 loop reads CASSYSHNPGEQYF. The CDR3 DNA reads as TGTGCCAGCAGTTACTCCCATAATCCTGGTGAGCAGTACTTC.

The chain carries TRBV7-2 and TRBJ2-7; D is possibly TRBD2 (6 bases). Gene TRBJ2-5 matches the end of the DNA better, so the J call may be wrong. This CDR3 is 16 amino acids long. CDR1 is SGHTA and CDR2 is FQGNSA in the germline V gene. The chain's CDR3 is CASSPFASVSSGTQYF. The CDR3 bases are TGTGCCAGCAGCCCTTTTGCTAGCGTGTCCTCCGGGACCCAGTACTTC.

This chain joins TRBV10-3 and TRBJ2-5; TRBD2 matches 8 bases. The germline CDR1 and CDR2 sequences are ENHRY and SYGVKD. CDR3 length equals 15 residues. With V trimmed by 6 bases and J by 4 bases, 10 bases remained unmatched. The CDR3 loop is CAISPTGGAVETQYF. The CDR3 coding sequence is TGTGCCATCAGCCCTACGGGGGGGGCCGTAGAGACCCAGTACTTC.

The chain carries TRBV21-1 and TRBJ2-4; TRBD1 was called by the table and not checked on the DNA. TRBV21-1 is marked as a pseudogene. The CDR3 covers 17 residues. CDR3 residues: CASSNTAGDERLVKQYF. The CDR3 nucleotides are TGTGCCAGCAGTAATACGGCGGGGGATGAGCGCCTGGTAAAGCAGTACTTC.